The sequence of this T cell receptor beta chain was determined in a study of response to subunit inactivated influenza vaccine. Study-level points and caveats: After each seasonal influenza vaccination, few new T cells are recruited, the authors suggested.

This clonotype was recorded a few times. Its antigen is not identified. The CDR3 sequence is 13 residues long. V lost 6 bases, J lost 7 bases, and 18 bases lay in between. Germline V gene data show CDR1 as GTSNPN and CDR2 as SVGIG (reference sequence). Each CDR3 protein is one row after TCRdb ran MiXCR on the RT-PCR reads. The sample contains 450,000 to 700,000 distinct CDR3 sequences, 13% to 15% of which appear only once. V is TRBV30 and J is TRBJ2-5, with a possible D match to TRBD2 (5 bases). This material consisted of PBMCs from blood, taken approximately 13 days after vaccination. This TCR came from a middle-aged man who received an inactivated influenza vaccine. In DNA, the CDR3 is TGTGCCTGCCCTCTTCGGGGTAAAGGGACCCAGTACTTC. Residues: CACPLRGKGTQYF.